Each of the 5 T cell receptor beta chains below was sequenced from the same sample in a study of neurological immune-mediated disorders. TCRdb processed the 5' RACE reads anew with MiXCR; each CDR3 protein has one entry. The repertoire consists of tens of thousands of distinct CDR3 sequences, with just over 4% occurring once and the leading ten covering around 27%. Sequencing was performed on CD4+ T cells from blood. These receptors were obtained from a woman between 35 and 50 years old in good health.

This clonotype was found many times. The chain carries TRBV14 and TRBJ2-3; 10 bases fit TRBD2. V lost 0 bases and J lost 4; bases outside the gene matches: 10. The CDR3 totals 18 residues. Germline V gene sequence: CDR1 SGHDN, CDR2 FVKESK. CDR3 sequence reads: CASSQDFGLAGAADTQYF. The CDR3 DNA reads as TGTGCCAGCAGCCAAGATTTCGGTCTAGCGGGAGCAGCAGATACGCAGTATTTT.

This clonotype was counted ten times or more. This chain connects TRBV5-6 to TRBJ2-3; D call uncertain. The CDR3 contains 13 residues. V lost 1 base to trimming and J lost 3 bases, with 6 bases between them. Germline CDR1 reads SGHDT; CDR2 reads YYEEEE. The CDR3 bases are TGTGCCAGCAGCTTGTTGGGGACAGATACGCAGTATTTT. Its translation is CASSLLGTDTQYF.

This clonotype was picked up many times. CDR3 DNA sequence: TGCGCCAGCAGCTACGACACGCGTGAGACCCAGTACTTC. Translated: CASSYDTRETQYF. The V gene is TRBV5-1, the J gene TRBJ2-5; no clear D gene. This CDR3 has 13 residues. V lost 3 bases and J lost 5, with 11 bases in between. Germline V lookup: CDR1 SGHRS, CDR2 YFSETQ.

The table lists this clonotype with many counts. The V gene is TRBV20-1, the J gene TRBJ1-4, with 7 nucleotides matching TRBD1. The CDR3 spans 14 residues. The ends lost 6 bases at V and 0 bases at J; junction bases unmatched: 4. The germline V gene encodes CDR1 DFQATT and CDR2 SNEGSKA (reference sequence). CDR3 nucleotide sequence: TGCAGTGCGGCACAGGGGACAACTAATGAAAAACTGTTTTTT. Translating gives CSAAQGTTNEKLFF.

This clonotype appeared many times. The rearrangement joins TRBV29-1 to TRBJ2-7; D is undetermined. The CDR3 runs 11 residues. The ends were cut back, 4 bases at V and 0 bases at J, with 4 bases in the middle. The germline gives CDR1 SQVTM, CDR2 ANQGSEA. The CDR3 is CSVGTSYEQYF. CDR3 in DNA: TGCAGCGTTGGGACCTCCTACGAGCAGTACTTC.